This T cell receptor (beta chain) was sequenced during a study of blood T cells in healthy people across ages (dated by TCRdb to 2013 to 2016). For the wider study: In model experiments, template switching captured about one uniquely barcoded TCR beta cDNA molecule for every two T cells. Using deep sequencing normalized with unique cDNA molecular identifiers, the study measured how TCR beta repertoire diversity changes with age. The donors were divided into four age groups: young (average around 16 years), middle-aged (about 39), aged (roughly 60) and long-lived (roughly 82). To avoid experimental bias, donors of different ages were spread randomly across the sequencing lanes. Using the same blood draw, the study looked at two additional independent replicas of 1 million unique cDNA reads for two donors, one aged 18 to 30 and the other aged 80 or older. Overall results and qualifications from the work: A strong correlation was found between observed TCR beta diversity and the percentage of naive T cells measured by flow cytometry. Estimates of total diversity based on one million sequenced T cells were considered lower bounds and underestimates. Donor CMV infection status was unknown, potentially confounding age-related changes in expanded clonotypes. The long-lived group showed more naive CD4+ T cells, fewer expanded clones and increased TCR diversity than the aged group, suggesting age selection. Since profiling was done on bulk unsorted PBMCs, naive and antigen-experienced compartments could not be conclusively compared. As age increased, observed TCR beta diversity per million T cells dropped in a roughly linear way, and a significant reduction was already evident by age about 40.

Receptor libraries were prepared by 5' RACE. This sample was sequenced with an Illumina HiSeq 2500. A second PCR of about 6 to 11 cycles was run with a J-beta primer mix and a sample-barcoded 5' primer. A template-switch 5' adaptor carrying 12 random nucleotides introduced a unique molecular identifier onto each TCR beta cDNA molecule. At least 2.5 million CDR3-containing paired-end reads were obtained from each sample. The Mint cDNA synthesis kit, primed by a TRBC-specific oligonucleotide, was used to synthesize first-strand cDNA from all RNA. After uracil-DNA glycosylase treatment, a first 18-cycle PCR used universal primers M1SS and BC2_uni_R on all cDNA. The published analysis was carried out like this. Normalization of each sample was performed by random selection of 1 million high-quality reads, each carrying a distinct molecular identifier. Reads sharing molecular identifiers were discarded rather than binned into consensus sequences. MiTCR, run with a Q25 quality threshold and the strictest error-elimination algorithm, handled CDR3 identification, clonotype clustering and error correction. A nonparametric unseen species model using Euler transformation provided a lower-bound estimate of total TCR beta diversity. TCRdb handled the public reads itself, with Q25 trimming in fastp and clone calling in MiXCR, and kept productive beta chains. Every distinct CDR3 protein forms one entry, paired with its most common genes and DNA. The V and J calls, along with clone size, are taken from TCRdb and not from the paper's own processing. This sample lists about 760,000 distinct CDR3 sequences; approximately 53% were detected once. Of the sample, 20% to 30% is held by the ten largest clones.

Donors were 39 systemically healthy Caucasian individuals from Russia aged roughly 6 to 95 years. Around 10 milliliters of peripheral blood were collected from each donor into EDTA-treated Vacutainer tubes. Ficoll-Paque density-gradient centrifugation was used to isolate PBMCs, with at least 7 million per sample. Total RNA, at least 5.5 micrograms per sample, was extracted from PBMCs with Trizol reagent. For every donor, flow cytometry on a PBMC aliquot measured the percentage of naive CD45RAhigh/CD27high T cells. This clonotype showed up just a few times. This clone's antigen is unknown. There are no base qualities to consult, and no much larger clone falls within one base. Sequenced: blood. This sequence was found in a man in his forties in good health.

The CDR3 corresponds to CASSWNRGSTGELFF. The nucleotide sequence reads TGTGCCAGCAGCTGGAACAGGGGAAGCACCGGGGAGCTGTTTTTT. The receptor chain draws on TRBV7-2 and TRBJ2-2, with 7 bases aligning to TRBD1. The CDR3 contains 15 residues, cysteine and phenylalanine counted. The DNA shown is the 45-base CDR3, in frame from base 1. The germline V gene sets CDR1 to SGHTA and CDR2 to FQGNSA. Unmatched junction bases come to 6, with V trimmed by 4 bases and J by 4 bases. When the CDR3 is completed using the reference TRBV7-2 and TRBJ2-2 genes on either side, the full variable domain is GAGVSQSPSNKVTEKGKDVELRCDPISGHTALYWYRQSLGQGLEFLIYFQGNSAPDKSGLPSDRFSAERTGGSVSTLTIQRTQQEDSAVYLCASSWNRGSTGELFFGEGSRLTVL.